This T cell receptor beta chain was captured by sequencing in a study of cytomegalovirus exposure and HLA in healthy donors. Study-wide context: Clustering assigned approximately 78% of the approximately 400 genotyped donors to the Caucasian-associated ancestry cluster.

Notes on this clone: Antigen specificity is unknown.

General study points: Information on immune exposure was restricted to one variable (CMV serostatus). Sequencing likely caused a cluster of highly shared sequence variants. In a later analysis, V- and J-gene trimming of beta chains associated with a DCLRE1C missense variant, replicated independently.

The CDR3 is 12 residues long. Germline CDR1 is GTSNPN and CDR2 is SVGIG (reference sequence). V shed 1 base and J shed 7 bases, with 11 bases lying between them. Use of 60 Vbeta and 13 Jbeta primers characterized the PCR. Repertoires were generated with immunoSEQ multiplex PCR, while TCRdb's copy carries only in-frame clones and drops some. The sample yields around 68,000 clones, roughly 75% seen once. The rearrangement uses TRBV30 and TRBJ2-7, with D possibly TRBD2 on 6 matching bases. The receptor comes from a woman between 25 and 40 years old in good health and CMV-seropositive. The sequenced sample was PBMCs. The CDR3 DNA is TGTGCCTGGAGTGGGAGGCTAGCGGAGCAGTACTTC. It yields the protein CAWSGRLAEQYF.